This T cell receptor (beta chain) was profiled in a study of sequential checkpoint blockade in melanoma. Study details: Each arm's sequence ended with maintenance nivolumab.

The sample's treatment: randomized to nivolumab then ipilimumab (arm A) or the reverse (arm B). No patient had prior DNA-damaging chemotherapy. From thawed PBMCs, live CD3+CD8+ cells negative for CD19 and CD56 were sorted. Sequencing used immunoSEQ multiplex PCR; TCRdb keeps in-frame clones, though not all of them. The table has 30,000 or so clones, approximately 86% seen once. The CDR3 contains 16 residues. In germline, CDR1 is SGHTS, CDR2 YDEGEE. Deletions cut 0 bases from V and 7 bases from J, with 16 bases between. This sequence was found in a human donor with melanoma. The sample consisted of CD8+ T cells sorted from blood (inferred from file names), taken from a patient given nivolumab and ipilimumab in sequence. The rearrangement joins TRBV5-8 to TRBJ2-2; a weak D match, TRBD1 (5 bases). As DNA, the CDR3 is TGTGCCAGCAGCTTGGGAGTTCAGGGAACGAGCGGGGAGCTGTTTTTT. Translated: CASSLGVQGTSGELFF.